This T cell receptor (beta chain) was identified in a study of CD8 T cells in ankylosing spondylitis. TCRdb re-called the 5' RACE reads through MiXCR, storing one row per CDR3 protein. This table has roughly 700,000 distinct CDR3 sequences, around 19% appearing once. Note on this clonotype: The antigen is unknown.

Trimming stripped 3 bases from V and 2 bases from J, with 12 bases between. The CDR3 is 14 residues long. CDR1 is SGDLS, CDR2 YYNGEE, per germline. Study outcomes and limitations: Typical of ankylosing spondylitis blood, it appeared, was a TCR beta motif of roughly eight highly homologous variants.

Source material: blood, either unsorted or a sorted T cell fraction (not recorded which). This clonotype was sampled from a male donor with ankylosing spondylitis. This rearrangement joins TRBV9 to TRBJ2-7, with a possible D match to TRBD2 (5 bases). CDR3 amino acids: CASSAGDAAYEQYF. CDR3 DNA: TGTGCCAGCAGCGCCGGGGATGCAGCCTACGAGCAGTACTTC.